This entry concerns a single TCR beta chain. Its antigen is unidentified. The data belong to a study of cytomegalovirus exposure and HLA in healthy donors. Study observations and caveats: The study listed under 200 cytomegalovirus-associated TCR beta chains. When presence/absence was analysed, sequencing depth was taken to be roughly uniform across donors. Immune exposure data for these donors was limited to CMV serostatus. By HLA locus, TCR association rates varied in a later analysis, with DRB1 showing the most and HLA-C the fewest.

Primers: 60 Vbeta forward and 13 Jbeta reverse. Generated by immunoSEQ multiplex PCR, the TCRdb table keeps only in-frame clones and is missing some. The table has approximately 150,000 clones, around nine tenths seen once; the top ten hold 0.75% to 0.95%. This clonotype was sampled from a woman younger than 45 in good health and CMV-seronegative. The sample comprised PBMCs.

In DNA, the CDR3 is TGTGCCAGCAGCTTTGGACTAGATGAGACCCAGTACTTC. This gives the protein CASSFGLDETQYF. V usage is TRBV7-9 and J usage is TRBJ2-5; the match to TRBD2 covers 7 bases. With 3 bases clipped from V and 5 bases from J, the junction kept 3 bases outside the gene matches. The CDR3 totals 13 residues. Looked up from germline, CDR1 is SEHNR and CDR2 is FQNEAQ (reference sequence).